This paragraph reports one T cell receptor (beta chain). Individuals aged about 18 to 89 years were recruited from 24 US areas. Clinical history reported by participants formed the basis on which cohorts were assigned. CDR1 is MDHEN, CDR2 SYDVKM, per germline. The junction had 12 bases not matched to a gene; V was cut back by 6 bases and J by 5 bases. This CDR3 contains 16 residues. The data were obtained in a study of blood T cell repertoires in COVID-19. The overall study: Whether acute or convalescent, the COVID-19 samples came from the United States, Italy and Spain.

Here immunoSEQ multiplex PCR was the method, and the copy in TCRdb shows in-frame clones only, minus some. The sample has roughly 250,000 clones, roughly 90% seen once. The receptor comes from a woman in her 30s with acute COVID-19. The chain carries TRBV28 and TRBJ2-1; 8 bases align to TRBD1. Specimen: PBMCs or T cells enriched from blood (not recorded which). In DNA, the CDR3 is TGTGCCAGCAGCTCTCCCTGGACAGGGAGCGACAATGAGCAGTTCTTC. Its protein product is CASSSPWTGSDNEQFF.